The 32 T cell receptor beta chains below were found in one sample sequenced in a study of control samples from healthy donors and cancer patients (dated by TCRdb to the early 2020s). Library preparation employed the immunoSEQ multiplex PCR assay. TCRdb limited this immuneACCESS table to in-frame rearrangements with V and J called. A share of clones is missing; checked studies link under half to unresolved V genes, and the rest is unexplained. The sample records some 99,000 clones, around 89% of which are singletons. The biggest ten clones account for about 16% of the sample. The specimen sequenced was blood. The source of these receptors is a woman between 45 and 65 years old in good health.

The rearrangement joins TRBV30 to TRBJ1-5; 12 nucleotides match TRBD1. Trimming took 6 bases from V and 1 from J; bases not matched to a gene: 7. Germline CDR1 GTSNPN, CDR2 SVGIG (reference sequence). This CDR3 has 16 amino acids. The CDR3 is CACRDRGHLSNQPQHF. DNA of the CDR3: TGTGCCTGTAGGGACAGGGGGCATCTCAGCAATCAGCCCCAGCATTTT.

The chain combines TRBV2 with TRBJ2-7; 12 bases map to TRBD1. The ends lost 6 bases at V and 7 bases at J; junction bases unmatched: 7. Germline values: CDR1 SNHLY, CDR2 FYNNEI. This CDR3 has 14 amino acids. CDR3 nucleotide sequence: TGTGCCAGCAGCCGGGACAGGGGGCTGGGGGAGCAGTACTTC. It translates to CASSRDRGLGEQYF.

V usage is TRBV7-8 and J usage is TRBJ2-3, with D unclear. CDR1 is SGHVS, CDR2 FQNEAQ, per germline. Between the trimmed V and J ends, which lost 5 bases and 6 bases, there was a span of 9 bases. CDR3 length: 12 residues. CDR3 sequence: CASSPFRDTQYF. CDR3 in DNA: TGTGCCAGCAGCCCCTTTAGGGATACGCAGTATTTT.

The V call is TRBV27, the J call TRBJ2-1; 8 nucleotides align to TRBD2. Germline V gives CDR1 MNHEY, CDR2 SMNVEV (reference sequence). V lost 1 base and J lost 5; bases outside the gene matches: 10. The CDR3 has 17 amino acids. CDR3 nucleotides: TGTGCCAGCAGTTTATGGGCAGCGGGGGCACTCGACAATGAGCAGTTCTTC. Residues: CASSLWAAGALDNEQFF.

This clone was observed a few times. V usage is TRBV14 and J usage is TRBJ2-2; 9 bases are shared with TRBD2. Germline CDR1 is SGHDN and CDR2 is FVKESK. The CDR3 extends over 21 amino acids. V lost 1 base to trimming and J lost 6 bases; unmatched junction nucleotides: 21. CDR3 sequence reads: CASSQGWAGGPEPPPAGELFF. CDR3 in DNA: TGTGCCAGCAGCCAAGGTTGGGCGGGAGGGCCGGAACCCCCCCCCGCCGGGGAGCTGTTTTTT. The full variable domain, its missing parts supplied by reference TRBV14 and TRBJ2-2, is EAGVTQFPSHSVIEKGQTVTLRCDPISGHDNLYWYRRVMGKEIKFLLHFVKESKQDESGMPNNRFLAERTGGTYSTLKVQPAELEDSGVYFCASSQGWAGGPEPPPAGELFFGEGSRLTVL.

The chain joins TRBV4-2 to TRBJ1-4; TRBD1 might be the D (5 bases). Germline CDR1 LGHNA, CDR2 YNFKEQ. This CDR3 contains 16 residues. Trimming shortened V by 5 bases and J by 7 bases, and 20 bases separated the two germline ends. In DNA form, the CDR3 reads TGTGCCAGCAGCAAAACAGGCCCGGAGATTGGTGAAAAACTGTTTTTT. Its protein is CASSKTGPEIGEKLFF.

CDR3 in amino acids: CASSPDPLANNEQFF. The CDR3 DNA reads TGTGCCAGCAGCCCGGACCCCCTAGCGAACAATGAGCAGTTCTTC. V usage is TRBV7-2 and J usage is TRBJ2-1, with D maybe TRBD2 (6 bases). This CDR3 has 15 amino acids. Germline CDR1 is SGHTA and CDR2 is FQGNSA. V gave up 5 bases and J gave up 5 bases, with 16 bases separating them.

V usage is TRBV5-1 and J usage is TRBJ2-1; 9 positions agree with TRBD1. V dropped 5 bases and J dropped 10; count of bases not matched to a gene: 7. The germline V gene has CDR1 SGHRS and CDR2 YFSETQ. The CDR3 length is 13 residues. CDR3 DNA sequence: TGCGCCAGCAGGGGACAGGGCTTTTCCGAGCAGTTCTTC. Translated: CASRGQGFSEQFF. Supplemented by reference TRBV5-1 and TRBJ2-1, the full variable domain reads KAGVTQTPRYLIKTRGQQVTLSCSPISGHRSVSWYQQTPGQGLQFLFEYFSETQRNKGNFPGRFSGRQFSNSRSEMNVSTLELGDSALYLCASRGQGFSEQFFGPGTRLTVL.

CDR3 sequence: CASSNGNSGGAYNEQFF. The DNA of the CDR3 is TGTGCCAGTAGCAACGGAAATAGCGGGGGGGCCTACAATGAGCAGTTCTTC. The genes are TRBV19 and TRBJ2-1, with 11 bases aligning to TRBD2. V shed 6 bases and J 2 bases; nucleotides not matched to a gene: 9. The CDR3 covers 17 residues. Germline values: CDR1 LNHDA, CDR2 SQIVND (reference sequence).

V gene TRBV6-6 combines with J gene TRBJ2-3; possibly TRBD2 for D (5 bases). The CDR3 length is 15 residues. Germline V CDR1 and CDR2: MNHNY, SVGAGI (reference sequence). The ends were cut back, 5 bases at V and 3 bases at J, with 15 bases in the middle. The CDR3 DNA follows: TGTGCCAGCAGTCCCCATATCCCGGGGACAGATACGCAGTATTTT. Its protein is CASSPHIPGTDTQYF.

V usage is TRBV5-1 and J usage is TRBJ1-2; the D is unclear. Looked up from germline, CDR1 is SGHRS and CDR2 is YFSETQ. The CDR3 has 14 amino acids. V shed 5 bases and J shed 4 bases, with 15 bases lying between them. In DNA, the CDR3 is TGCGCCAGCAGTCCTATAAGTCGGGGCTATGGCTACACCTTC. Its protein product is CASSPISRGYGYTF.

The chain is built from TRBV5-6 and TRBJ2-3, with unresolved D. CDR3 length equals 12 residues. V shed 2 bases and J shed 2 bases, with 3 bases lying between them. CDR1 is SGHDT and CDR2 is YYEEEE in the germline V gene. CDR3 sequence: CASSLDTDTQYF. CDR3 in DNA: TGTGCCAGCAGCTTAGACACAGATACGCAGTATTTT.

The chain uses TRBV19 and TRBJ2-5, with D perhaps matching TRBD1 or TRBD2 (5 bases each). Germline V gives CDR1 LNHDA, CDR2 SQIVND (reference sequence). This CDR3 is 16 amino acids long. Deletions cut 7 bases from V and 3 bases from J, with 21 bases between. CDR3 sequence: CASTSRFTGQKETQYF. The CDR3 region has the DNA TGTGCCAGTACCAGTAGATTTACGGGGCAAAAAGAGACCCAGTACTTC.

This sequence joins TRBV24-1 and TRBJ2-2; possible D gene TRBD1, 5 bases. The CDR3 has 15 residues. The germline V gene has CDR1 KGHDR and CDR2 SFDVKD. Deletions cut 0 bases from V and 7 bases from J, with 11 bases between. CDR3 protein: CATSDLPTGSGELFF. The CDR3 nucleotides read TGTGCCACCAGTGATTTGCCAACAGGAAGCGGGGAGCTGTTTTTT.

V and J are TRBV4-3 and TRBJ1-1; D remains unclear. V shed 0 bases and J shed 4 bases, with 9 bases lying between them. Germline V gene sequence: CDR1 LGHNA, CDR2 YSLEER. CDR3 length: 14 residues. Here the CDR3 reads CASSQDSQSTEAFF. For the CDR3, the DNA is TGCGCCAGCAGCCAAGATAGCCAGAGCACTGAAGCTTTCTTT.

The V gene is TRBV5-1, the J gene TRBJ1-2; 10 bases map to TRBD1. Germline V gene lookup returns CDR1 SGHRS and CDR2 YFSETQ. The CDR3 totals 17 residues. The V gene end was trimmed by 0 bases and the J gene end by 4 bases; junction bases not matched to a gene: 9. The CDR3 nucleotides are TGCGCCAGCAGCTTGGATGGGACAGGGGAAGGGAGCTATGGCTACACCTTC. Its protein product is CASSLDGTGEGSYGYTF.

The chain links TRBV19 to TRBJ1-2; 9 bases line up with TRBD1. Trimming at V came to 4 bases and at J to 4 bases, leaving 7 bases not matched to a gene. The CDR3 length is 15 residues. Germline V gene data show CDR1 as LNHDA and CDR2 as SQIVND (reference sequence). The CDR3 loop reads CASSTTGTGIYGYTF. The CDR3 DNA reads as TGTGCCAGTAGTACAACCGGGACAGGGATCTATGGCTACACCTTC.

V and J are TRBV4-2 and TRBJ2-1; 9 bases line up with TRBD2. The trim removed 0 bases at V and 7 bases at J, leaving 7 bases unmatched. From germline, CDR1 is LGHNA and CDR2 YNFKEQ. CDR3 length equals 16 residues. Here the CDR3 reads CASSQDMAGGRNEQFF. The CDR3 DNA sequence: TGTGCCAGCAGCCAAGATATGGCGGGGGGGCGTAATGAGCAGTTCTTC.

The chain recombines TRBV3-1 (or the pseudogene TRBV3-2) with TRBJ2-4; D remains unclear. Germline CDR1 is LGHDT and CDR2 is YNNKEL (reference sequence). This CDR3 contains 17 residues. Trimming shortened V by 0 bases and J by 4 bases, and 16 bases separated the two germline ends. CDR3 DNA sequence: TGTGCCAGCAGCCAAGATCGATTTAAGACTCTAAAAAACATTCAGTACTTC. Amino acid sequence: CASSQDRFKTLKNIQYF.

DNA of the CDR3: TGTGCCTGGACCCGTGACCCCCTCCATGAAAAACTGTTTTTT. Its translation is CAWTRDPLHEKLFF. The V call is TRBV30, the J call TRBJ1-4; D unresolved. Germline CDR1 is GTSNPN and CDR2 is SVGIG (reference sequence). The CDR3 has 14 residues. Between the trimmed V and J ends, which lost 4 bases and 6 bases, there was a span of 15 bases.

The genes are TRBV7-2 and TRBJ2-3, with 9 bases matching TRBD1. V lost 0 bases to trimming and J lost 6 bases; unmatched junction nucleotides: 10. The germline gives CDR1 SGHTA, CDR2 FQGNSA. This CDR3 is built from 17 residues. CDR3 in amino acids: CASSLAQFRQGGDTQYF. DNA for the CDR3: TGTGCCAGCAGCTTAGCGCAGTTTAGACAGGGGGGCGATACGCAGTATTTT.

The chain links TRBV6-5 to TRBJ2-7; 7 bases match TRBD1. Germline CDR1 is MNHEY and CDR2 is SVGAGI. V shed 6 bases, J shed 2 bases, and the junction held 1 base outside the gene matches. CDR3 length equals 12 residues. The CDR3 loop is CASRGQTYEQYV. In DNA form, the CDR3 reads TGTGCCAGCAGGGGACAGACCTACGAGCAGTACGTC.

The CDR3 loop is CASSGSGSRGGELFF. In DNA form, the CDR3 reads TGTGCCAGCAGCGGAAGCGGTTCTCGGGGCGGGGAGCTGTTTTTT. J is TRBJ2-2 and V is TRBV9, with a weak D call TRBD2 (5 bases). The germline CDR1 and CDR2 sequences are SGDLS and YYNGEE. V was clipped by 3 bases and J by 7 bases, with 16 bases between them. The CDR3 covers 15 residues.

The chain combines TRBV25-1 with TRBJ1-1; maybe TRBD1 (6 bases). CDR3 size: 11 residues. Germline V CDR1 and CDR2: MGHDK, SYGVNS. The germline V and J ends were trimmed by 8 bases and 11 bases, with 15 bases remaining between them. CDR3 amino acids: CASVRGAEAFF. The CDR3 nucleotides are TGTGCCAGCGTTCGGGGGGCAGAGGCTTTCTTT.

The rearrangement uses TRBV7-9 and TRBJ1-1; 7 nucleotides match TRBD1. CDR3 length: 15 residues. CDR1 SEHNR and CDR2 FQNEAQ come from the germline V gene (reference sequence). The V segment lost 5 bases and the J segment 7 bases; nucleotides outside the gene matches: 13. CDR3 loop: CASSPESTGVGEAFF. In DNA form, the CDR3 reads TGTGCCAGCAGCCCCGAGTCTACAGGGGTCGGTGAAGCTTTCTTT.

The genes are TRBV18 and TRBJ2-2; D call uncertain. The V gene's germline CDR1 is KGHSH and CDR2 LQKENI. The CDR3 is 14 amino acids. The V gene lost 1 base and the J gene lost 6 bases, with 9 bases spanning the gap. CDR3 protein: CASSPQLKSGELFF. In nucleotides, the CDR3 is TGTGCCAGCTCACCACAGCTGAAGTCCGGGGAGCTGTTTTTT.

This clone was found once. As DNA, the CDR3 is TGTGCCAGCAGCGTAACTGGGTCCGCGACCCAGTACTTC. This encodes CASSVTGSATQYF. The chain combines TRBV7-6 with TRBJ2-5; no definite D call. Germline values: CDR1 SGHVS, CDR2 FNYEAQ. V was trimmed by 5 bases and J by 7 bases, leaving 14 bases between them. This CDR3 region has 13 residues.

This sequence joins TRBV11-2 and TRBJ1-2; possibly TRBD1 for D (6 bases). Germline CDR1 reads SGHAT; CDR2 reads FQNNGV. The CDR3 consists of 16 residues. V gave up 4 bases and J gave up 1 base, with 16 bases separating them. CDR3 in DNA: TGTGCCAGCAGCTCCCCTCACAGGGAGGGTAACTATGGCTACACCTTC. Amino acid sequence: CASSSPHREGNYGYTF.

The chain combines TRBV7-9 with TRBJ2-7; 8 bases match TRBD1. Unmatched junction bases numbered 7, after V lost 5 bases and J lost 4 bases. CDR1 is SEHNR, CDR2 FQNEAQ, per germline (reference sequence). The CDR3 totals 14 residues. The CDR3 DNA reads as TGTGCCAGCAGCCCGAGGACAGGGACTTACGAGCAGTACGTC. Residues: CASSPRTGTYEQYV.

V usage is TRBV11-2 and J usage is TRBJ2-3; D unresolved. CDR1 is SGHAT and CDR2 is FQNNGV in the germline V gene. Between the trimmed V and J ends, which lost 2 bases and 2 bases, there was a span of 2 bases. This CDR3 is 12 amino acids long. This CDR3 reads CASSLITDTQYF. CDR3 nucleotide sequence: TGTGCCAGCAGCTTAATCACAGATACGCAGTATTTT.

The rearrangement uses TRBV23-1 and TRBJ1-5, with 8 bases that match TRBD1. TRBV23-1 is an ORF, and what it does is uncertain. The CDR3 consists of 18 residues. V shed 4 bases and J 0 bases; nucleotides not matched to a gene: 11. CDR3 nucleotide sequence: TGCGCCAGCAGTCCCCGGACAGGGAGACGTTATAGCAATCAGCCCCAGCATTTT. Protein sequence: CASSPRTGRRYSNQPQHF.

The DNA for the CDR3 is TGTGCCTGGGGTGCCGGTTATGGCTACACCTTC. This encodes CAWGAGYGYTF. The V call is TRBV30, the J call TRBJ1-2, with D hard to call. CDR3 length equals 11 residues. Germline V gene sequence: CDR1 GTSNPN, CDR2 SVGIG (reference sequence). Trimming pared 5 bases from V and 5 bases from J, leaving 9 bases between.